Listed here is a single T cell receptor (beta chain). Its antigen is as yet unknown. Peripheral blood CD8+ and CD4+ T cells were profiled by TCR beta sequencing. The authors negatively isolated CD8+ and CD4+ T cells and FACS-enriched TEMRA cells. These data belong to a study of CD8 T cells in Susac syndrome. Study findings and constraints: Individuals included in the TCR sequencing and HLA analysis were acknowledged by the study to be relatively few in number.

RNA, at roughly 0.45 to 1 ug, was reverse transcribed with random hexamers. The amplification used immunoSEQ multiplex PCR on TCR beta CDR3; it spanned 54 Vbeta and 13 Jbeta. A single record per CDR3 protein comes from TCRdb applying MiXCR to the immunoSEQ multiplex PCR reads. The sample records a few hundred thousand distinct CDR3 sequences, 85% to 90% being singletons. This TCR derives from a human donor with multiple sclerosis. The sequenced sample consisted of CD8+ T cells from PBMCs.

CDR3 sequence: CASSFISGTVYEQYF. The CDR3 nucleotides read TGTGCCAGCAGCTTTATTTCCGGGACAGTTTACGAGCAGTACTTC. This chain uses TRBV7-9 with TRBJ2-7, with TRBD1 identical over 7 bases. V lost 3 bases and J lost 4; bases outside the gene matches: 9. The CDR3 length is 15 residues. Germline V gene data show CDR1 as SEHNR and CDR2 as FQNEAQ (reference sequence).